Here is one TCR beta chain with its context. Its antigen is not identified. At sampling all donors were nominally healthy, likely with unrecorded immune exposures. The sample comes from a study of cytomegalovirus exposure and HLA in healthy donors. Points from the study as a whole: For most subjects, TCR beta sequences were reported to predict HLA-A and HLA-B alleles with accuracy. Being productive about 87% or about 30% of the time was typical of most TCR beta V segments in an earlier analysis.

Primers: 60 Vbeta forward and 13 Jbeta reverse. Data came from immunoSEQ multiplex PCR; TCRdb stores just in-frame clones and leaves some out. The data show roughly 130,000 clones, with 70% to 80% seen just once and over 3% held by the top ten. The sequencing input was PBMCs. The receptor was isolated from a female donor in good health and CMV-seronegative.

CDR3 DNA: TGTGCCAGCAGTTACCGGACAGGGGGCACTGAAGCTTTCTTT. Its translation: CASSYRTGGTEAFF. The chain couples TRBV6-5 to TRBJ1-1; 10 nucleotides match TRBD1. Trimming took 2 bases from V and 4 from J; bases not matched to a gene: 1. Germline V gene data show CDR1 as MNHEY and CDR2 as SVGAGI. The CDR3 has 14 amino acids.